The T cell receptor (beta chain) under discussion was sequenced for a study of T cell repertoires in ileal Crohn's disease. For the study at large: At surgery, roughly 35% of patients smoked, with median disease duration 7.9 years. All patients had surgery for stricturing (61%) or penetrating (around 39%) disease. Thiopurines (around eleven) or anti-TNF agents (roughly 17) were given postoperatively to about half.

TCRdb keeps only in-frame clones here, not all; method: immunoSEQ multiplex PCR. The top ten hold more than 10% of the sample, which has about 8,400 clones, 70% to 90% seen once. Regarding the study as a whole: Active smokers at surgery had more clonal expansions than non-smokers.

This clone is labeled as medium-sized. Its antigen is as yet unknown. CDR1 SNHLY and CDR2 FYNNEI come from the germline V gene. The length of the CDR3 is 15 residues. With 6 bases clipped from V and 4 bases from J, the junction kept 8 bases outside the gene matches. Sequencing was performed on ileal tissue. This chain connects TRBV2 to TRBJ1-4; 7 nucleotides match TRBD1. This TCR was sampled from an adult with Crohn's disease. CDR3 DNA: TGTGCCAGCAGATGGACAGGCAGGAGTAATGAAAAACTGTTTTTT. Protein sequence: CASRWTGRSNEKLFF.